The clone carrying this T cell receptor beta chain was counted at least ten times. CDR3 size: 13 residues. Deletions cut 1 base from V and 3 bases from J, with 7 bases between. The germline V gene has CDR1 GTSNPN and CDR2 SVGIG (reference sequence). Clinicians diagnosed patients from clinical symptoms, serum thyroxine and TRAb, thyroid ultrasound and orbital computed tomography. Blood was drawn at first hyperthyroidism diagnosis, before any ophthalmopathy symptoms. PBMCs came from more than 9.5 ml fresh peripheral blood. The data belong to a study of T cells in Graves' hyperthyroidism and ophthalmopathy. TCR beta CDR3 regions were amplified from RNA. In the first-round RT-PCR of the TCR CDR3, the HTBI primer set was used. TCRdb passed the multiplex PCR reads through MiXCR, listing each CDR3 protein once. The sample shows some 600,000 distinct CDR3 sequences, about 14% of them seen only once.

Sequenced: blood. The clonotype was recovered from a woman in her 30s with Graves' hyperthyroidism that later progressed to Graves' ophthalmopathy. This rearrangement joins TRBV30 to TRBJ1-5; no reliable D call. The CDR3 here is CAWSDSFNQPQHF. In nucleotides, the CDR3 is TGTGCCTGGAGTGACAGTTTCAATCAGCCCCAGCATTTT.